Below, 26 T cell receptor beta chains from the same sample are listed, as sequenced in a study of T cell responses to AZD1222 COVID-19 vaccine. Measured with immunoSEQ multiplex PCR; TCRdb has only the in-frame clones, and not every one. The sample has 150,000 or so clones; 92% are singletons. Specimen: peripheral blood, collected on day 0 of AZD1222 vaccination. Every receptor here comes from an adult in good health.

The chain employs TRBV29-1 and TRBJ2-7; D remains ambiguous. CDR3 length: 13 amino acids. V was trimmed by 1 base and J by 6 bases, leaving 13 bases between them. Germline V lookup: CDR1 SQVTM, CDR2 ANQGSEA. The CDR3 region has the DNA TGCAGCGTTGAAGGGCAGGCCTACGGCGAGCAGTACTTC. It translates to CSVEGQAYGEQYF.

The chain combines TRBV6-5 with TRBJ2-7; D call uncertain. The CDR3 runs 14 residues. V was trimmed by 7 bases and J by 3 bases, leaving 16 bases between them. The germline V gene has CDR1 MNHEY and CDR2 SVGAGI. The CDR3 coding sequence is TGTGCCAGCACTCCGTTCGACCCGGGCTACGAGCAGTACTTC. Protein: CASTPFDPGYEQYF.

The rearrangement joins TRBV20-1 to TRBJ1-1, with D maybe TRBD1 (6 bases). Trimming shortened V by 0 bases and J by 11 bases, and 10 bases separated the two germline ends. Germline values: CDR1 DFQATT, CDR2 SNEGSKA (reference sequence). The CDR3 contains 11 residues. The CDR3 is CSAREQGGAFF. The CDR3 nucleotides read TGCAGTGCTAGAGAACAGGGCGGTGCTTTCTTT.

V is TRBV3-1 (or the pseudogene TRBV3-2) and J is TRBJ1-4, with TRBD1 identical over 7 bases. The germline V gene has CDR1 LGHDT and CDR2 YNNKEL (reference sequence). The V gene end was trimmed by 4 bases and the J gene end by 0 bases; junction bases not matched to a gene: 5. The CDR3 extends over 16 amino acids. This chain's CDR3 is CASSPGQVSTNEKLFF. The CDR3 coding sequence is TGTGCCAGCAGCCCCGGACAGGTTTCAACTAATGAAAAACTGTTTTTT.

The V call is TRBV30, the J call TRBJ1-2; the D gene is possibly TRBD1 (5 bases). The germline CDR1 and CDR2 sequences are GTSNPN and SVGIG (reference sequence). V was shortened by 0 bases and J by 6 bases, with 17 bases between the two germline ends. The CDR3 is 15 amino acids. This CDR3 reads CAWSVIFAGRDGYTF. The CDR3 nucleotides are TGTGCCTGGAGTGTAATCTTCGCAGGGCGGGATGGCTACACCTTC.

This chain uses TRBV12-1 with TRBJ1-2; the table's D gene call, TRBD1, was not cross checked with the DNA. TRBV12-1 is assigned pseudogene status. This CDR3 is built from 16 residues. DNA for the CDR3: TGTGCCAGCAGCTGCAGGACAGGGGGCAGAGGCTATGGCTACACCTTC. Protein product: CASSCRTGGRGYGYTF.

The chain recombines TRBV7-9 with TRBJ2-2; D is ambiguous. The germline V gene encodes CDR1 SEHNR and CDR2 FQNEAQ (reference sequence). Trimming removed 5 bases at V and 4 bases at J, with 8 bases between. This CDR3 has 13 amino acids. CDR3 bases: TGTGCCAGCAGCCCCGTGAGCACCGGGGAGCTGTTTTTT. Protein: CASSPVSTGELFF. The whole variable domain, remainder taken from reference TRBV7-9 and TRBJ2-2, is DTGVSQNPRHKITKRGQNVTFRCDPISEHNRLYWYRQTLGQGPEFLTYFQNEAQLEKSRLLSDRFSAERPKGSFSTLEIQRTEQGDSAMYLCASSPVSTGELFFGEGSRLTVL.

The chain joins TRBV5-6 to TRBJ2-2, with 9 bases that match TRBD1. CDR1 and CDR2 (germline): SGHDT, YYEEEE. V shed 4 bases and J 5 bases; nucleotides not matched to a gene: 9. This CDR3 is built from 16 residues. CDR3 nucleotide sequence: TGTGCCAGCAGCCGGATCGGGACAGGGAGTACCGGGGAGCTGTTTTTT. This codes for CASSRIGTGSTGELFF. The full variable domain, with the rest looked up from reference TRBV5-6 and TRBJ2-2, is DAGVTQSPTHLIKTRGQQVTLRCSPKSGHDTVSWYQQALGQGPQFIFQYYEEEERQRGNFPDRFSGHQFPNYSSELNVNALLLGDSALYLCASSRIGTGSTGELFFGEGSRLTVL.

The chain has TRBV9 and TRBJ2-1; maybe TRBD2 (6 bases). Per the germline V gene, CDR1 is SGDLS and CDR2 is YYNGEE. This CDR3 spans 15 amino acids. Trimming shortened V by 4 bases and J by 3 bases, and 14 bases separated the two germline ends. DNA for the CDR3: TGTGCCAGCAGCATCGAGGGACTGGACTACAATGAGCAGTTCTTC. Amino acid sequence: CASSIEGLDYNEQFF.

This sequence joins TRBV5-1 and TRBJ1-4; D unclear. CDR1 is SGHRS and CDR2 is YFSETQ in the germline V gene. The CDR3 totals 17 residues. V was clipped by 4 bases and J by 1 base, with 17 bases between them. The chain's CDR3 is CASSPLWQVETNEKLFF. CDR3 bases: TGCGCCAGCAGCCCCCTTTGGCAGGTGGAAACTAATGAAAAACTGTTTTTT. The whole variable domain, filled in from reference TRBV5-1 and TRBJ1-4, reads KAGVTQTPRYLIKTRGQQVTLSCSPISGHRSVSWYQQTPGQGLQFLFEYFSETQRNKGNFPGRFSGRQFSNSRSEMNVSTLELGDSALYLCASSPLWQVETNEKLFFGSGTQLSVL.

This rearrangement joins TRBV7-7 to TRBJ2-5; 14 nucleotides line up with TRBD2. The CDR3 has 15 residues. Germline V gene data show CDR1 as SSHAT and CDR2 as FNYEAQ (reference sequence). With V trimmed by 5 bases and J by 4 bases, 3 bases remained unmatched. In nucleotides, the CDR3 is TGTGCCAGCAGCCTCGGACTAGCGGGAGGAGAGACCCAGTACTTC. The encoded protein is CASSLGLAGGETQYF.

The chain uses TRBV11-2 and TRBJ1-1, with D possibly matching TRBD1 (5 bases). Germline CDR1 and CDR2: SGHAT and FQNNGV. The V and J ends lost 0 bases and 0 bases respectively, with 17 bases between them. The CDR3 contains 18 residues. This CDR3 is CASSLEWTQGSMNTEAFF. CDR3 coding DNA: TGTGCCAGCAGCTTAGAGTGGACCCAGGGTTCCATGAACACTGAAGCTTTCTTT. The whole variable domain, filled in from reference TRBV11-2 and TRBJ1-1, reads EAGVAQSPRYKIIEKRQSVAFWCNPISGHATLYWYQQILGQGPKLLIQFQNNGVVDDSQLPKDRFSAERLKGVDSTLKIQPAKLEDSAVYLCASSLEWTQGSMNTEAFFGQGTRLTVV.

The chain links TRBV5-1 to TRBJ2-5; a possible D gene is TRBD1 (6 bases). The germline V gene encodes CDR1 SGHRS and CDR2 YFSETQ. This CDR3 is 13 amino acids long. Trimming took 0 bases from V and 4 from J, leaving 7 bases between them. CDR3 loop: CASSLDRAETQYF. CDR3 in DNA: TGCGCCAGCAGCTTGGACAGGGCAGAGACCCAGTACTTC.

The gene calls are TRBV2 and TRBJ2-6; D not certain. Trimming shortened V by 6 bases and J by 0 bases, and 9 bases separated the two germline ends. The CDR3 loop spans 15 amino acids. Germline-derived CDR1 and CDR2 are SNHLY and FYNNEI. CDR3 in DNA: TGTGCCAGCAGAAAGCTGTCCTCTGGGGCCAACGTCCTGACTTTC. It translates to CASRKLSSGANVLTF.

The chain has TRBV3-1 (or the pseudogene TRBV3-2) and TRBJ1-1, with 7 bases aligning to TRBD1. Germline CDR1 LGHDT, CDR2 YNNKEL (reference sequence). V lost 6 bases to trimming and J lost 6 bases; unmatched junction nucleotides: 10. This CDR3 is built from 14 residues. CDR3 in amino acids: CASRRTGAGAEAFF. The CDR3, as DNA: TGTGCCAGCAGACGAACAGGGGCAGGCGCTGAAGCTTTCTTT.

This rearrangement joins TRBV19 to TRBJ1-3; unclear D gene. The V and J ends lost 3 bases and 0 bases respectively, with 9 bases between them. Germline values: CDR1 LNHDA, CDR2 SQIVND (reference sequence). The CDR3 contains 15 residues. CDR3 region: CASSIVGFSGNTIYF. CDR3 nucleotides: TGTGCCAGTAGTATTGTGGGATTCTCTGGAAACACCATATATTTT. Looking up the rest from reference TRBV19 and TRBJ1-3 gives the full variable domain: DGGITQSPKYLFRKEGQNVTLSCEQNLNHDAMYWYRQDPGQGLRLIYYSQIVNDFQKGDIAEGYSVSREKKESFPLTVTSAQKNPTAFYLCASSIVGFSGNTIYFGEGSWLTVV.

DNA for the CDR3: TGCAGTTACCTAGCGGGAGGGCCGATAGATACGCAGTATTTT. Translated: CSYLAGGPIDTQYF. This chain connects TRBV29-1 to TRBJ2-3, with 12 bases identical to TRBD2. The germline V gene has CDR1 SQVTM and CDR2 ANQGSEA. This CDR3 has 14 amino acids.

This rearrangement joins TRBV5-3 to TRBJ2-7, with unresolved D. Being an ORF, TRBV5-3 has a function that is uncertain. V was pared by 4 bases and J by 2 bases, with 13 bases between. The CDR3 extends over 14 amino acids. The CDR3 sequence is CARSPEADPYEQYF. The CDR3 DNA reads TGTGCCAGAAGCCCTGAGGCGGACCCCTACGAGCAGTACTTC.

V is TRBV7-2 and J is TRBJ1-4, with TRBD1 matching 7 bases. V was clipped by 5 bases and J by 3 bases; unmatched bases: 6. Germline V CDR1 and CDR2: SGHTA, FQGNSA. This CDR3 is 15 amino acids long. The CDR3 protein is CASSPQGHANEKLFF. CDR3 bases: TGTGCCAGCAGCCCACAGGGGCATGCTAATGAAAAACTGTTTTTT.

V usage is TRBV12-3 or TRBV12-4 and J usage is TRBJ2-1; 12 bases fit TRBD2. The V segment lost 6 bases and the J segment 7 bases; nucleotides outside the gene matches: 1. CDR3 length equals 13 residues. CDR3 protein: CASSLAGGNEQFF. The CDR3 nucleotides are TGTGCCAGCAGCCTAGCGGGGGGGAATGAGCAGTTCTTC.

This clone has just one count. The chain couples TRBV27 to TRBJ2-3, with 12 bases aligning to TRBD2. This CDR3 contains 16 residues. Germline trimming cut 5 bases from V and 2 bases from J; bases unmatched to any gene: 5. The germline V gene has CDR1 MNHEY and CDR2 SMNVEV (reference sequence). The CDR3: CASSPGLAGYTDTQYF. The CDR3 bases are TGTGCCAGCAGTCCAGGACTAGCGGGGTACACAGATACGCAGTATTTT.

The chain has TRBV10-3 and TRBJ1-1, with D uncertain. The V and J ends lost 7 bases and 1 base respectively, with 16 bases between them. CDR1 is ENHRY, CDR2 SYGVKD, per germline. The CDR3 runs to 15 residues. The chain's CDR3 is CAITDGGERNTEAFF. CDR3 coding DNA: TGTGCCATCACCGACGGTGGGGAACGGAACACTGAAGCTTTCTTT.

The gene calls are TRBV25-1 and TRBJ2-2; no clear D gene. The germline gives CDR1 MGHDK, CDR2 SYGVNS. The CDR3 length is 16 residues. V dropped 2 bases and J dropped 1 base, with 11 bases sitting between them. Here the CDR3 reads CASSEGWQENTGELFF. The CDR3 region has the DNA TGTGCCAGCAGTGAAGGGTGGCAGGAGAACACCGGGGAGCTGTTTTTT. Using reference TRBV25-1 and TRBJ2-2 for the parts outside the CDR3, the full variable domain is EADIYQTPRYLVIGTGKKITLECSQTMGHDKMYWYQQDPGMELHLIHYSYGVNSTEKGDLSSESTVSRIRTEHFPLTLESARPSHTSQYLCASSEGWQENTGELFFGEGSRLTVL.

V and J are TRBV19 and TRBJ2-5, with 8 bases matching TRBD1. The germline gives CDR1 LNHDA, CDR2 SQIVND (reference sequence). J lost 2 bases, V lost 6 bases, and 8 bases had no gene match. The CDR3 has 15 residues. The CDR3 DNA reads TGTGCCAGTAGAAACGTCGGACAGGGTCAAGAGACCCAGTACTTC. It yields the protein CASRNVGQGQETQYF.

About this clone: One end of the junction is discordant with germline, which a read error may explain. The chain links TRBV2 to TRBJ1-1; D unclear. Germline V gene sequence: CDR1 SNHLY, CDR2 FYNNEI. This CDR3 is 13 amino acids long. CDR3 amino acids: CASIELPNTEAFF. CDR3 coding DNA: TGTGCCAGCATTGAACTACCGAACACTGAAGCTTTCTTT.

The genes are TRBV30 and TRBJ2-7; tentatively, D is TRBD1 (6 bases). The CDR3 runs to 13 residues. Trimming removed 3 bases at V and 9 bases at J, with 18 bases between. From germline, CDR1 is GTSNPN and CDR2 SVGIG (reference sequence). CDR3 DNA sequence: TGTGCCTGGAGCTCCGAACAGGGTCTTCGGCAGTACTTC. Amino acids: CAWSSEQGLRQYF. Looking up the rest from reference TRBV30 and TRBJ2-7 gives the full variable domain: SQTIHQWPATLVQPVGSPLSLECTVEGTSNPNLYWYRQAAGRGLQLLFYSVGIGQISSEVPQNLSASRPQDRQFILSSKKLLLSDSGFYLCAWSSEQGLRQYFGPGTRLTVT.